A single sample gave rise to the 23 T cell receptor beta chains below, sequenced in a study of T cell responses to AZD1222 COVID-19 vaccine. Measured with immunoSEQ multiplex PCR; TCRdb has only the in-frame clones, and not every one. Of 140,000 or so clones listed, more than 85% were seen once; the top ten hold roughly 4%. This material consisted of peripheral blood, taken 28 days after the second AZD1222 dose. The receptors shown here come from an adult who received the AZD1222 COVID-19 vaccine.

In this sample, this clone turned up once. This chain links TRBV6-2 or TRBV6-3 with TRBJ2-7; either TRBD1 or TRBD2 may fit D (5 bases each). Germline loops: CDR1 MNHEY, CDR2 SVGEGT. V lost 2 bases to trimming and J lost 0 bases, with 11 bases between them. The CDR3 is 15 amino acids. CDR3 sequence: CASSYGWGPSYEQYF. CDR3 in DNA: TGTGCCAGCAGTTACGGTTGGGGACCCTCCTACGAGCAGTACTTC.

CDR3 region: CASSHRTATSYGYTF. CDR3 DNA: TGTGCCAGCAGCCACAGGACAGCCACATCCTATGGCTACACCTTC. The chain couples TRBV3-1 (or the pseudogene TRBV3-2) to TRBJ1-2; a possible D gene is TRBD1 (6 bases). Looked up from germline, CDR1 is LGHDT and CDR2 is YNNKEL (reference sequence). The CDR3 consists of 15 residues. Trimming took 3 bases from V and 4 from J, leaving 15 bases between them.

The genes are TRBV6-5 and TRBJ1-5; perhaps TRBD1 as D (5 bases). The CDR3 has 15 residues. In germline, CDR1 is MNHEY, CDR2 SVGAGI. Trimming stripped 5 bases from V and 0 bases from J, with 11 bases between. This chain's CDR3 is CASSPGYYSNQPQHF. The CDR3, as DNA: TGTGCCAGCAGTCCAGGGTACTATAGCAATCAGCCCCAGCATTTT.

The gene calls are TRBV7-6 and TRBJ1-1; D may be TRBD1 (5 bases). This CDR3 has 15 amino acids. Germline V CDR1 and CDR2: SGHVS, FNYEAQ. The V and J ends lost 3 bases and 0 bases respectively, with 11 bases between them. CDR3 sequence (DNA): TGTGCCAGCAGCTTGGAGGGACGGATGAACACTGAAGCTTTCTTT. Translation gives CASSLEGRMNTEAFF.

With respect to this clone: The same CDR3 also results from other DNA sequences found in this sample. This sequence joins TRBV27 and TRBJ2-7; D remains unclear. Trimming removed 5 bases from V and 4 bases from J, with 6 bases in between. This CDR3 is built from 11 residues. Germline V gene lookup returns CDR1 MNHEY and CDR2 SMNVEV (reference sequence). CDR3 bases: TGTGCCAGCAGTAACAGATACGAGCAGTACTTC. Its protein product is CASSNRYEQYF.

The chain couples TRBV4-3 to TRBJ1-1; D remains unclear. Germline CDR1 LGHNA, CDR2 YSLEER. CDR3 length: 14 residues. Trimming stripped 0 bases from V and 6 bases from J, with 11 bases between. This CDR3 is CASSQDIGRAEAFF. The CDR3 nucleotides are TGCGCCAGCAGCCAAGATATCGGGCGGGCTGAAGCTTTCTTT.

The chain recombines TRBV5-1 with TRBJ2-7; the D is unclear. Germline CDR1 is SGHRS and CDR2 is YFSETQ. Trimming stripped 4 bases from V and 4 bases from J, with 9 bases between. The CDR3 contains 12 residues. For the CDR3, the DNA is TGCGCCAGCAGCGTAGACGGGTACGAGCAGTACTTC. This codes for CASSVDGYEQYF.

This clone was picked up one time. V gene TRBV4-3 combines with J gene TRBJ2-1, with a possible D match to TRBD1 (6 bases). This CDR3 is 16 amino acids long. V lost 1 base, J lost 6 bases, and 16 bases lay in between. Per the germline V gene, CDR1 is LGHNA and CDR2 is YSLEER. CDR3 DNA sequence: TGCGCCAGCAGCCAAGCGCGGGCAGGGGCAATCAATGAGCAGTTCTTC. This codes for CASSQARAGAINEQFF.

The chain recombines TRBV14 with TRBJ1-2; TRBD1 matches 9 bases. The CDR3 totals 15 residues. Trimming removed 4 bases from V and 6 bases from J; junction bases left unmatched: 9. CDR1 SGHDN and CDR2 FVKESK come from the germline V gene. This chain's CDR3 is CASSRPGTGSHGYTF. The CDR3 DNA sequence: TGTGCCAGCAGCCGACCCGGGACAGGGTCGCATGGCTACACCTTC.

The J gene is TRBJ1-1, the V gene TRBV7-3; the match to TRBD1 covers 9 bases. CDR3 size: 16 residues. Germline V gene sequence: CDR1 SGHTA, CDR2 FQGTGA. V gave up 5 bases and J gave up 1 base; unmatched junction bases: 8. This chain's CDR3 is CASSRLGQGGNTEAFF. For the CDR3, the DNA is TGTGCCAGCAGCCGCCTGGGACAGGGAGGGAACACTGAAGCTTTCTTT.

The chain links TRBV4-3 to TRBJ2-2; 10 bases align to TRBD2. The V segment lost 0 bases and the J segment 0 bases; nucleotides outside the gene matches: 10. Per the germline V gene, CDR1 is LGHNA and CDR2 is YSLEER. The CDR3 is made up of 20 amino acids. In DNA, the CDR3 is TGCGCCAGCAGCCAAGAAATCCGGCTAGCGGGGGCGACGAACACCGGGGAGCTGTTTTTT. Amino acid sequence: CASSQEIRLAGATNTGELFF.

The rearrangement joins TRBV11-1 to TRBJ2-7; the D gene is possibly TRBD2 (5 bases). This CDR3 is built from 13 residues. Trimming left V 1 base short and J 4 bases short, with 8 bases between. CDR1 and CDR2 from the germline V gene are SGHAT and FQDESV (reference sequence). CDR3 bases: TGTGCCAGCAGCTTAGGGAGGTCATACGAGCAGTACTTC. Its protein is CASSLGRSYEQYF.

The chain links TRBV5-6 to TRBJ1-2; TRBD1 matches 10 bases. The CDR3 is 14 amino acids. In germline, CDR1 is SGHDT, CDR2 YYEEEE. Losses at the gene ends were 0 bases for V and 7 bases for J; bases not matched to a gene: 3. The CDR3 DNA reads TGTGCCAGCAGCTTGGGACAGGGGGCGGGTGGCTACACCTTC. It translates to CASSLGQGAGGYTF.

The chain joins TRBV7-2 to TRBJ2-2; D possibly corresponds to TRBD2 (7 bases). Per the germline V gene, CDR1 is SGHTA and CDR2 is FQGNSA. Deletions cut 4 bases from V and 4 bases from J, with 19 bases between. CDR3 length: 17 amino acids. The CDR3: CASSSPLGGGITGELFF. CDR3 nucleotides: TGTGCCAGCAGCTCCCCCCTGGGAGGGGGGATCACCGGGGAGCTGTTTTTT.

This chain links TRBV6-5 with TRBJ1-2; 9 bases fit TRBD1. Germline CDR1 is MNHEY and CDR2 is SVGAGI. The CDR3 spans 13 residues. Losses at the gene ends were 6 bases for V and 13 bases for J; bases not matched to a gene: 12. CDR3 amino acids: CASSNRDRVLGTF. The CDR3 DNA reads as TGTGCCAGCAGCAACCGGGACAGGGTTTTGGGCACCTTC.

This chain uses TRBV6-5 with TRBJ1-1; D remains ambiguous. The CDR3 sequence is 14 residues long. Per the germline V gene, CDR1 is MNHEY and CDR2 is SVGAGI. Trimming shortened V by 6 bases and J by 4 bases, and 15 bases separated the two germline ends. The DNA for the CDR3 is TGTGCCAGCAGCGGATCCGGGGAGGGCACTGAAGCTTTCTTT. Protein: CASSGSGEGTEAFF.

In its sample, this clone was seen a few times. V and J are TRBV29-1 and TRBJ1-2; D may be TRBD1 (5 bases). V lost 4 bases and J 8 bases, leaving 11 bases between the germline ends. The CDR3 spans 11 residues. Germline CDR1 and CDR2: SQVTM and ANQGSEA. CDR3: CSVARAAGYTF. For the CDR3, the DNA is TGCAGCGTTGCCAGGGCGGCGGGCTACACCTTC.

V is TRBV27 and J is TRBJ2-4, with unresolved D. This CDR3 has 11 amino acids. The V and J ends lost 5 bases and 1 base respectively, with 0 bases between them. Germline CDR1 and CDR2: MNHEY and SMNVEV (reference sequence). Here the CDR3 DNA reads TGTGCCAGCAGTGCCAAAAACATTCAGTACTTC. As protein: CASSAKNIQYF.

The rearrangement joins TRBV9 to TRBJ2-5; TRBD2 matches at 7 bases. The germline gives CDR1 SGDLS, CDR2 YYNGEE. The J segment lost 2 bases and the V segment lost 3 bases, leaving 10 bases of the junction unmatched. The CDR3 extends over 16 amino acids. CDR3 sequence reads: CASSEPGRGGQETQYF. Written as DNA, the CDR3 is TGTGCCAGCAGCGAACCAGGGAGGGGAGGGCAAGAGACCCAGTACTTC.

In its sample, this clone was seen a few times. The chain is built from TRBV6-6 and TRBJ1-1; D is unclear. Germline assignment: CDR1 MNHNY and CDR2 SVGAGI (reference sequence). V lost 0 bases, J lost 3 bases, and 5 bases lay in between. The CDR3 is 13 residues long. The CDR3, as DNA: TGTGCCAGCAGTTACTCGAGGGACACTGAAGCTTTCTTT. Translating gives CASSYSRDTEAFF.

The DNA for the CDR3 is TGTGCCACCAGTGATCCCGACAGGCTGGATCAGCCCCAGCATTTT. Amino acids: CATSDPDRLDQPQHF. V and J are TRBV24-1 and TRBJ1-5, with a tentative D call TRBD1 (6 bases). Germline CDR1 reads KGHDR; CDR2 reads SFDVKD. This CDR3 has 15 residues. V gave up 3 bases and J gave up 5 bases, with 13 bases separating them.

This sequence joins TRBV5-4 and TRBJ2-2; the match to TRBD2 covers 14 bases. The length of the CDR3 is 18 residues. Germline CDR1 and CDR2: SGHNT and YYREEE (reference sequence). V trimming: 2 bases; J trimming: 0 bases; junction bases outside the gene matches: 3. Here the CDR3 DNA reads TGTGCCAGCAGCTTAGGACTAGCGGGGGGAGCGAACACCGGGGAGCTGTTTTTT. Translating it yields CASSLGLAGGANTGELFF.

The CDR3 DNA reads TGTGCCAGCAGTCCCCCGGTGGGAGAGACCCAGTACTTC. Translated: CASSPPVGETQYF. This sequence joins TRBV6-5 and TRBJ2-5; D unresolved. V lost 5 bases, J lost 4 bases, and 11 bases lay in between. The germline gives CDR1 MNHEY, CDR2 SVGAGI. This CDR3 comprises 13 residues.